This T cell receptor beta chain was captured by sequencing in a study of blood T cells in healthy people across ages. Study-wide results and limits: In older individuals, TCR beta diversity per million T cells was lower, falling roughly linearly with age. TCR beta diversity correlated strongly with naive T cell percentage.

Turning to this clonotype: Its cognate antigen is unknown.

Trimming took 8 bases from V and 1 from J; bases not matched to a gene: 10. The CDR3 has 15 residues. CDR1 and CDR2 from the germline V gene are MNHEY and SVGEGT. Every donor gave roughly 9.2 milliliters of peripheral blood. The authors ran a second PCR of roughly 6 to 12 cycles using a sample-barcoded 5' primer and a J-beta primer mix. TCRdb processed the 5' RACE reads anew with MiXCR; each CDR3 protein has one entry. There are roughly 2 million distinct CDR3 sequences in the sample; just under 50% occur only once, and less than 2.5% lies in the top ten. The sequencing sample was made of blood. The J gene is TRBJ2-5, the V gene TRBV6-2 or TRBV6-3; 7 bases are a match to TRBD1. This clonotype originated in a woman aged 40-49 years in good health. The chain's CDR3 is CASVGAGGFQETQYF. CDR3 DNA sequence: TGTGCCAGCGTGGGCGCAGGGGGATTCCAAGAGACCCAGTACTTC.